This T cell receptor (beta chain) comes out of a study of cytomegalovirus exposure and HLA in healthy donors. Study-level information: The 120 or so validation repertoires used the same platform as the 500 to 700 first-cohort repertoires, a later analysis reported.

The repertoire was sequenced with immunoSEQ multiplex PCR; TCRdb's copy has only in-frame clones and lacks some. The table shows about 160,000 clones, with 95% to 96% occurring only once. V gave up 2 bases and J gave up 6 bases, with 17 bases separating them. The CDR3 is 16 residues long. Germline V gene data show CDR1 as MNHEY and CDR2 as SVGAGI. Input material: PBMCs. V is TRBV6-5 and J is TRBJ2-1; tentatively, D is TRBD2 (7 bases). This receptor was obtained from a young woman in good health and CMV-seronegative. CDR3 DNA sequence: TGTGCCAGCAGTTACGGGGGGGCAGCCCGAGGCAATGAGCAGTTCTTC. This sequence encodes CASSYGGAARGNEQFF.